These 13 T cell receptor beta chains share one sample of origin, sequenced in a study of blood T cell repertoires in COVID-19. The assay was immunoSEQ multiplex PCR, and TCRdb's table has in-frame clones only and misses some. This table has 300,000 to 350,000 clones, approximately 88% appearing once. The sequencing input was peripheral blood. Receptors originate from a man aged 25-45 years with COVID-19, enrolled during active disease.

J is TRBJ2-3 and V is TRBV7-7; 7 bases fit TRBD1. Germline V gene sequence: CDR1 SSHAT, CDR2 FNYEAQ (reference sequence). V lost 2 bases and J lost 1; bases outside the gene matches: 0. This CDR3 has 14 amino acids. CDR3 DNA sequence: TGTGCCAGCAGCTTAACAGGGGGCACAGATACGCAGTATTTT. This sequence encodes CASSLTGGTDTQYF.

The rearrangement joins TRBV18 to TRBJ1-3; TRBD1 might be the D (6 bases). Germline V gives CDR1 KGHSH, CDR2 LQKENI. This CDR3 comprises 15 residues. The V end was cut by 4 bases, the J end by 4 bases, with 14 bases between. CDR3 region: CASSQNRVSGNTIYF. Here the CDR3 DNA reads TGTGCCAGCTCACAAAACAGGGTATCCGGAAACACCATATATTTT.

This chain uses TRBV20-1 with TRBJ1-5; 9 bases fit TRBD1. Germline V gene data show CDR1 as DFQATT and CDR2 as SNEGSKA (reference sequence). This CDR3 is 18 amino acids long. V lost 3 bases, J lost 1 base, and 13 bases stayed unmatched. This chain's CDR3 is CSASPGQGSPASNQPQHF. CDR3 bases: TGCAGTGCTAGTCCGGGACAGGGATCTCCGGCGAGCAATCAGCCCCAGCATTTT.

Only one count was recorded for this clone. This chain joins TRBV19 and TRBJ1-1; no clear D. There are 14 residues in the CDR3. In germline, CDR1 is LNHDA, CDR2 SQIVND (reference sequence). Trimming removed 0 bases from V and 6 bases from J, with 11 bases in between. Written as DNA, the CDR3 is TGTGCCAGTAGTATAGATCTATTAAGATCTGAAGCTTTCTTT. This translates into CASSIDLLRSEAFF.

The chain carries TRBV19 and TRBJ2-7; TRBD1 matches at 11 bases. V shed 4 bases and J 4 bases; nucleotides not matched to a gene: 3. Germline V gives CDR1 LNHDA, CDR2 SQIVND (reference sequence). The CDR3 spans 14 residues. The CDR3 reads CASSTGDRGYEQYF. The CDR3 DNA reads TGTGCCAGTAGTACCGGGGACAGGGGGTACGAGCAGTACTTC.

For this clone: The junction differs from germline at one of its ends, possibly a read error. The chain uses TRBV5-1 and TRBJ1-4; D is possibly TRBD1 (6 bases). CDR3 length: 14 residues. The germline V gene encodes CDR1 SGHRS and CDR2 YFSETQ. This chain's CDR3 is CASSTRDTTEKLFF. The CDR3 DNA follows: TGCGCCAGCAGCACCCGGGACACTACTGAAAAACTGTTTTTT.

This clone was observed a single time. The chain links TRBV19 to TRBJ1-2; 7 nucleotides match TRBD1. The CDR3 runs to 16 residues. Germline V lookup: CDR1 LNHDA, CDR2 SQIVND (reference sequence). V was pared by 8 bases and J by 7 bases, with 19 bases of the junction left unmatched. CDR3 amino acids: CASSTGQPTRGSGYTF. The CDR3 DNA reads TGTGCCAGTTCTACGGGACAGCCCACCCGAGGATCTGGCTACACCTTC.

This chain links TRBV7-9 with TRBJ1-5; no clear D gene. Per germline, CDR1 SEHNR and CDR2 FQNEAQ (reference sequence). V gave up 2 bases and J gave up 4 bases, with 6 bases separating them. CDR3 size: 13 residues. The CDR3 nucleotides read TGTGCCAGCAGCTTAACTCTAAATCAGCCCCAGCATTTT. Amino acids: CASSLTLNQPQHF.

This chain joins TRBV10-3 and TRBJ2-3; TRBD2 agrees at 12 bases. Germline CDR1 reads ENHRY; CDR2 reads SYGVKD. V lost 3 bases and J lost 4; bases outside the gene matches: 5. The CDR3 sequence is 16 residues long. CDR3 DNA: TGTGCCATCAGTGAATCTAGCGGGAGGGGGGCAGATACGCAGTATTTT. Encoded protein: CAISESSGRGADTQYF.

This chain joins TRBV7-9 and TRBJ1-1; D not resolved. Trimming removed 2 bases from V and 2 bases from J, with 24 bases in between. Germline CDR1 reads SEHNR; CDR2 reads FQNEAQ (reference sequence). The CDR3 runs 19 residues. The CDR3 DNA follows: TGTGCCAGCAGCTTATACGGCAGAAAGAGTGGAGGAGGTAACACTGAAGCTTTCTTT. Its translation is CASSLYGRKSGGGNTEAFF.

The V and J genes are TRBV18 and TRBJ2-7, with TRBD1 as a possible D gene (5 bases). CDR1 and CDR2 from the germline V gene are KGHSH and LQKENI. CDR3 size: 12 residues. Between the trimmed V and J ends, which lost 3 bases and 5 bases, there was a span of 8 bases. CDR3 region: CASSPGLHEQYF. In nucleotides, the CDR3 is TGTGCCAGCTCACCGGGGCTCCACGAGCAGTACTTC.

This chain uses TRBV9 with TRBJ2-3, with 9 bases matching TRBD1. V dropped 7 bases and J dropped 0; count of bases not matched to a gene: 12. CDR3 length: 17 residues. The germline gives CDR1 SGDLS, CDR2 YYNGEE. The CDR3 DNA reads as TGTGCCAGCTCTGAGTATGGGACAGGGAGTAGCACAGATACGCAGTATTTT. Protein: CASSEYGTGSSTDTQYF.

This chain connects TRBV4-3 to TRBJ2-3; TRBD2 aligns across 12 bases. The V segment lost 0 bases and the J segment 2 bases; nucleotides outside the gene matches: 12. The CDR3 loop spans 20 amino acids. Germline V gene sequence: CDR1 LGHNA, CDR2 YSLEER. The CDR3 DNA reads TGCGCCAGCAGCCAAGATCGGGGCGGGACTAGCGGGCCATACACAGATACGCAGTATTTT. Its protein is CASSQDRGGTSGPYTDTQYF.